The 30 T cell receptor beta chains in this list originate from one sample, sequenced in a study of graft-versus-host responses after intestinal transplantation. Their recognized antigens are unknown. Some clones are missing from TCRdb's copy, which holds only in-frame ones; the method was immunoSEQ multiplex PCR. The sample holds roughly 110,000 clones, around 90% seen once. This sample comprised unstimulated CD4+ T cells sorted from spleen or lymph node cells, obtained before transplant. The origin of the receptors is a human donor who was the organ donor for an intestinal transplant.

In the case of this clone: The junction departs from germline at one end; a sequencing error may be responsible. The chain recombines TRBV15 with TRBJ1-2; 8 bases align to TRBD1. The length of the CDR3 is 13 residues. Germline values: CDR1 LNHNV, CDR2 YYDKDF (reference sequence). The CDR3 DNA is TGTGCCACCAGCGGAGACAGGGGCTATGGCTACACCTTC. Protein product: CATSGDRGYGYTF. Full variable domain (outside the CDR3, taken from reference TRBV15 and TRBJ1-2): DAMVIQNPRYQVTQFGKPVTLSCSQTLNHNVMYWYQQKSSQAPKLLFHYYDKDFNNEADTPDNFQSRRPNTSFCFLDIRSPGLGDTAMYLCATSGDRGYGYTFGSGTRLTVV.

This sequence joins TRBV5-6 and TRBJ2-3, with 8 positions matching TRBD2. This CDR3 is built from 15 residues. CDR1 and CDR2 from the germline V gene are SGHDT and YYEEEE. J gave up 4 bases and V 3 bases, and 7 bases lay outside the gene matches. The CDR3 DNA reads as TGTGCCAGCAGCTCGGGACTAGAGGGCTCAGATACGCAGTATTTT. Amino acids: CASSSGLEGSDTQYF.

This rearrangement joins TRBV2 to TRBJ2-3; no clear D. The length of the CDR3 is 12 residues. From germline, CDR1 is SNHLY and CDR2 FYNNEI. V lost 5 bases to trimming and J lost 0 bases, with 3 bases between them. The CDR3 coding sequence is TGTGCCAGCAGTCCTAGCACAGATACGCAGTATTTT. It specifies CASSPSTDTQYF.

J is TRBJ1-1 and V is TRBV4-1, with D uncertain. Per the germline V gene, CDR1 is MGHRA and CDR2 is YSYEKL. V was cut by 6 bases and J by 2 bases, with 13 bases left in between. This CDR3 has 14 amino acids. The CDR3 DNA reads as TGCGCCAGCAGTCGCGGGTTTTTTAACACTGAAGCTTTCTTT. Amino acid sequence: CASSRGFFNTEAFF.

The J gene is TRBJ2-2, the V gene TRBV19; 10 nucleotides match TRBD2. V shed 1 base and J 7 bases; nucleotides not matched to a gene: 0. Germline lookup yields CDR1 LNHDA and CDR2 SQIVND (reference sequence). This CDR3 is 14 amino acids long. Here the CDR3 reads CASSIASGSGELFF. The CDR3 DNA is TGTGCCAGTAGTATAGCTAGCGGGAGCGGGGAGCTGTTTTTT.

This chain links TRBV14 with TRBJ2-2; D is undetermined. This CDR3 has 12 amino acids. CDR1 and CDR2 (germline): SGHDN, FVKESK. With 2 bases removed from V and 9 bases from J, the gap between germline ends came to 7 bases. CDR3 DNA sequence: TGTGCCAGCAGCCAATCCAGACGGGAGCTGTTTTTT. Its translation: CASSQSRRELFF.

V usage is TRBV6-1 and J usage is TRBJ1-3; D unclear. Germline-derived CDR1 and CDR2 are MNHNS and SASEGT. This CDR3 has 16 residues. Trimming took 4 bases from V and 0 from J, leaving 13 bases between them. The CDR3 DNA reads TGTGCCAGCAGTGGGGCAGCTGTGTTCTCTGGAAACACCATATATTTT. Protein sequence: CASSGAAVFSGNTIYF.

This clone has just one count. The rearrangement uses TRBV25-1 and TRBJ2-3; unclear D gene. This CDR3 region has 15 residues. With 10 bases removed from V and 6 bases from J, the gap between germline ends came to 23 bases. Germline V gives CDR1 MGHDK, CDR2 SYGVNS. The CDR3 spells CATSTTSQSKDTQYF. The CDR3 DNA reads TGTGCCACATCAACAACCTCACAATCTAAGGATACGCAGTATTTT.

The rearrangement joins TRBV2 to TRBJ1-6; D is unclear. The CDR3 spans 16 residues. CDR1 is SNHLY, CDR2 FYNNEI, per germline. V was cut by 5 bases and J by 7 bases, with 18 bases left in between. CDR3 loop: CASSLRDPTINSPLHF. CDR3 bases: TGTGCCAGCAGTCTCCGGGATCCCACTATCAATTCACCCCTCCACTTT.

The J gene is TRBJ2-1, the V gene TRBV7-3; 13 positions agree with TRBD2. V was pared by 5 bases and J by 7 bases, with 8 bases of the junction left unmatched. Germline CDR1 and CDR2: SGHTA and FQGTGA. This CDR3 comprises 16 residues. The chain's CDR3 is CASSPGTSGIGNEQFF. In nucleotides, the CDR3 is TGTGCCAGCAGCCCCGGGACTAGCGGGATTGGTAATGAGCAGTTCTTC.

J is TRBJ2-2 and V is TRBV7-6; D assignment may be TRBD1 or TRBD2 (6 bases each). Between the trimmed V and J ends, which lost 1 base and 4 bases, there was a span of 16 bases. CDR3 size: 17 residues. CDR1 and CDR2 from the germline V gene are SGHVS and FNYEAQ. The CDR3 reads CASSLVAGVGLTGELFF. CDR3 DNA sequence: TGTGCCAGCAGCTTAGTAGCAGGGGTGGGACTCACCGGGGAGCTGTTTTTT.

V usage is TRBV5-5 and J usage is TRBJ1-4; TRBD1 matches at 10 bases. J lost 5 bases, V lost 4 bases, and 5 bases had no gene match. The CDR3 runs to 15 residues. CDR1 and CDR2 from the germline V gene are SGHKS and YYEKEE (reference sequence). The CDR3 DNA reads TGTGCCAGCAGCCAGGGACAGGGGAGAAATGAAAAACTGTTTTTT. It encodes CASSQGQGRNEKLFF.

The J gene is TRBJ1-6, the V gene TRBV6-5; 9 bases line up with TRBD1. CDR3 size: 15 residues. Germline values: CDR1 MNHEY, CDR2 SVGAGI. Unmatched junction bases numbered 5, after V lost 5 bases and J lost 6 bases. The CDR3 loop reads CASSPPGQGNSPLHF. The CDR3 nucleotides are TGTGCCAGCAGTCCTCCGGGACAGGGTAATTCACCCCTCCACTTT.

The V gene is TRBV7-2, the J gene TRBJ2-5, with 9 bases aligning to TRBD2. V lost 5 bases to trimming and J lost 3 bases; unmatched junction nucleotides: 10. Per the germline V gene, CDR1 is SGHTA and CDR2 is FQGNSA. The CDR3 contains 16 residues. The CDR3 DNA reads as TGTGCCAGCAGCCGACAGCGGGAGGCTATTGAAGAGACCCAGTACTTC. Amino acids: CASSRQREAIEETQYF.

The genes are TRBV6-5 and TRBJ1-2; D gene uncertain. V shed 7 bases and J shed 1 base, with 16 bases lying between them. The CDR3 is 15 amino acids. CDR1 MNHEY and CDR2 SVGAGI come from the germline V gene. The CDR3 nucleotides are TGTGCCAGCAAGACGGACCGACTCTATAACTATGGCTACACCTTC. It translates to CASKTDRLYNYGYTF.

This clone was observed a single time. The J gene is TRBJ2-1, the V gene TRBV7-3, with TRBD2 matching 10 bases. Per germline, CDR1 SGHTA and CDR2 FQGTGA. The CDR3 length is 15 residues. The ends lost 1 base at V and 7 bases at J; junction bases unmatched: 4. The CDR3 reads CASSLSLAGVNEQFF. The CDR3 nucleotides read TGTGCCAGCAGCTTAAGCCTAGCGGGAGTGAATGAGCAGTTCTTC.

DNA for the CDR3: TGTGCCAGCAGCGAAACGGGCCGGACCACTCTTTCTACGCAGTATTTT. Its translation: CASSETGRTTLSTQYF. This chain connects TRBV9 to TRBJ2-3, with D hard to call. Germline CDR1 and CDR2: SGDLS and YYNGEE. The length of the CDR3 is 16 residues. The V gene lost 3 bases and the J gene lost 8 bases, with 22 bases spanning the gap.

The CDR3 region has the DNA TGTGCCAGCAGTGCCGGACAGGGGGCTGAAAAACTGTTTTTT. This sequence encodes CASSAGQGAEKLFF. The chain is built from TRBV6-1 and TRBJ1-4; 11 bases line up with TRBD1. Looked up from germline, CDR1 is MNHNS and CDR2 is SASEGT. The CDR3 contains 14 residues. Losses at the gene ends were 4 bases for V and 7 bases for J; bases not matched to a gene: 2.

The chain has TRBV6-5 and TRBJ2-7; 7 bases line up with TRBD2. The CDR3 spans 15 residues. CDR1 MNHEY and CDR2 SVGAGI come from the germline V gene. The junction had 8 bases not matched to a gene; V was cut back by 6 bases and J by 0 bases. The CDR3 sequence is CASRTNRDYSYEQYF. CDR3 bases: TGTGCCAGCAGAACCAATCGGGACTACTCCTACGAGCAGTACTTC.

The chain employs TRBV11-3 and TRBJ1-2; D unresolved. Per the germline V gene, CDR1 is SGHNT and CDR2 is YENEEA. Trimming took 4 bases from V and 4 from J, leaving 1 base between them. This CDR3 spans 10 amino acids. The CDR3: CASSCYGYTF. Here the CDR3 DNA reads TGTGCCAGCAGCTGCTATGGCTACACCTTC.

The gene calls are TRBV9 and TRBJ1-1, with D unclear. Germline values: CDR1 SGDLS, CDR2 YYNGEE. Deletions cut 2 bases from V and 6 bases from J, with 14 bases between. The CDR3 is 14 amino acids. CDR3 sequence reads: CASSVGYLAAEAFF. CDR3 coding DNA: TGTGCCAGCAGCGTTGGTTACCTAGCCGCTGAAGCTTTCTTT.

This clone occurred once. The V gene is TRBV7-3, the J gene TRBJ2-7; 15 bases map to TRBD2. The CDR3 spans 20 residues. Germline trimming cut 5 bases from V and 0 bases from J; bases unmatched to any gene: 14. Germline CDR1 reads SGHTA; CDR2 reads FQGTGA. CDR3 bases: TGTGCCAGCAGCGTCTCTACCGACGGGACTAGCGGGGGGTACTCCTACGAGCAGTACTTC. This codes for CASSVSTDGTSGGYSYEQYF. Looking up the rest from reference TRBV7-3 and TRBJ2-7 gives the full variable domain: GAGVSQTPSNKVTEKGKYVELRCDPISGHTALYWYRQSLGQGPEFLIYFQGTGAADDSGLPNDRFFAVRPEGSVSTLKIQRTERGDSAVYLCASSVSTDGTSGGYSYEQYFGPGTRLTVT.

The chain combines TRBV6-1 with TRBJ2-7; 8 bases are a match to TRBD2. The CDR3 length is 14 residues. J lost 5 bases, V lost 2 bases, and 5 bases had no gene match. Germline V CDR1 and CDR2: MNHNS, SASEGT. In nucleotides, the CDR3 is TGTGCCAGCAGTGAAAGTAGCGGGGTAGACGAGCAGTACTTC. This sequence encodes CASSESSGVDEQYF.

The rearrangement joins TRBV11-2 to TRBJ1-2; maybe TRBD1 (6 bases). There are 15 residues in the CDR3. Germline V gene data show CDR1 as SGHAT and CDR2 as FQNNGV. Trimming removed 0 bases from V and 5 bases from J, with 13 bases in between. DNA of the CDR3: TGTGCCAGCAGCTTAGACCACAGGGTCCCATATGGCTACACCTTC. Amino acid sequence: CASSLDHRVPYGYTF.

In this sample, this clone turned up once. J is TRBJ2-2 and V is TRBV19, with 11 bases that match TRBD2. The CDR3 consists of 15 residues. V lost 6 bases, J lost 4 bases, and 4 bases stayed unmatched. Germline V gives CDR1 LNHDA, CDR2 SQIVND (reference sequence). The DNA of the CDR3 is TGTGCCAGTAGAGGACTAGCGGGTATCACCGGGGAGCTGTTTTTT. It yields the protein CASRGLAGITGELFF.

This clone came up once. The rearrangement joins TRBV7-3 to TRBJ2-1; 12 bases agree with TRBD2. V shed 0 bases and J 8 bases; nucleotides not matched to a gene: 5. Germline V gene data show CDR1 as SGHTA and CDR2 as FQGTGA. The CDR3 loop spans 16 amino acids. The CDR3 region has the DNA TGTGCCAGCAGCTTAACGGCTAGCGGGAGGGTCGATGAGCAGTTCTTC. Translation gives CASSLTASGRVDEQFF.

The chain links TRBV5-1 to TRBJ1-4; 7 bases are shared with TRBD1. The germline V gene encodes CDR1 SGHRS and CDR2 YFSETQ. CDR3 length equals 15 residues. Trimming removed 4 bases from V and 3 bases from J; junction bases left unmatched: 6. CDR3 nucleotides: TGCGCCAGCAGCGTAACAGGGGAGCCTAATGAAAAACTGTTTTTT. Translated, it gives CASSVTGEPNEKLFF.

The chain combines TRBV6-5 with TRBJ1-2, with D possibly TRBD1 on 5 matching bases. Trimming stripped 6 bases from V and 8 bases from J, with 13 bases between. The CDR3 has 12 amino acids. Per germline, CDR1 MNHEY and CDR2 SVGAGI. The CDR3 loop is CASSLDMGGYTF. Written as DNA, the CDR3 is TGTGCCAGCAGCCTGGACATGGGCGGCTACACCTTC.

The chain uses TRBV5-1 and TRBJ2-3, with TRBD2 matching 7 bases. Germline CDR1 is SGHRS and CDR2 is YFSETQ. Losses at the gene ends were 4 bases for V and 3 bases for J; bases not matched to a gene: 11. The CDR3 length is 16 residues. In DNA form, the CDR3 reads TGCGCCAGCAGCGGAGGGACCCTCGGGGGGACAGATACGCAGTATTTT. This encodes CASSGGTLGGTDTQYF.

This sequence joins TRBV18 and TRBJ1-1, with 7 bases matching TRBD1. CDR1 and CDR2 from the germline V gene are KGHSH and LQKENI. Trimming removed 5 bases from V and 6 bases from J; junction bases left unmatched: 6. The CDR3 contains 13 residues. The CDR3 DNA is TGTGCCAGCTCATCGACAGGGCGCGCTGAAGCTTTCTTT. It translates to CASSSTGRAEAFF.